The clone carrying this T cell receptor beta chain was seen repeatedly, ten times or more. The sample originates from a study of T-cell reconstitution after alpha-beta-depleted transplantation in children. The library targeted TCRbeta and was prepared with unique molecular identifiers. TCRdb reanalysed the PCR reads using MiXCR and keeps one entry per CDR3 protein. Among over 200,000 distinct CDR3 sequences listed, roughly 9.1% were seen once. The CDR3 length is 15 residues. V gave up 2 bases and J gave up 3 bases, with 10 bases separating them. Sequenced material: PBMCs, mostly from graft donor cells, taken 360 days after TCRalphabeta/CD19-depleted stem cell transplant. This chain links TRBV12-3 or TRBV12-4 with TRBJ2-2; D might be TRBD2 (5 bases). This clonotype was obtained from a male patient aged 2-15 years who had a stem cell transplant for acute myeloid leukemia, so the T cells may come from the graft donor. The DNA of the CDR3 is TGTGCCAGCAGTTTAACCGGGGTTCACACCGGGGAGCTGTTTTTT. This encodes CASSLTGVHTGELFF.